These 29 T cell receptor beta chains were all obtained from the same sample, sequenced in a study of shared clonotypes between healthy human individuals. Libraries were prepared by immunoSEQ multiplex PCR; TCRdb keeps only in-frame clonotypes and omits some of them. This sample has some 2,500,000 clones; 93% occur once, and the top ten carry approximately 0.37%. Sample: naive CD4+ T cells from PBMCs. The subset here: CD45RA+ positively selected. These receptor sequences come from a man aged 18-30 years in good health. Some clones in this sample may be carry-over from other donors' samples.

The table lists this clone with a few counts. This chain joins TRBV27 and TRBJ1-1; D unresolved. The CDR3 contains 14 residues. Germline V gene sequence: CDR1 MNHEY, CDR2 SMNVEV (reference sequence). Trimming pared 2 bases from V and 1 base from J, leaving 8 bases between. CDR3 coding DNA: TGTGCCAGCAGTTTAATTCACAAGAACACTGAAGCTTTCTTT. Translation gives CASSLIHKNTEAFF.

The V and J genes are TRBV5-4 and TRBJ1-5; D might be TRBD1 (5 bases). V was cut by 4 bases and J by 3 bases, with 17 bases left in between. From germline, CDR1 is SGHNT and CDR2 YYREEE (reference sequence). The CDR3 is 16 amino acids. CDR3 DNA: TGTGCCAGCAGCCACACCGGGACTGCCACCAATCAGCCCCAGCATTTT. This codes for CASSHTGTATNQPQHF. The variable domain in full, completed from reference TRBV5-4 and TRBJ1-5, reads ETGVTQSPTHLIKTRGQQVTLRCSSQSGHNTVSWYQQALGQGPQFIFQYYREEENGRGNFPPRFSGLQFPNYSSELNVNALELDDSALYLCASSHTGTATNQPQHFGDGTRLSIL.

As concerns this clone: In the same sample, other DNA sequences code for this CDR3. This chain links TRBV5-1 with TRBJ1-2; maybe TRBD1 (5 bases). Germline CDR1 SGHRS, CDR2 YFSETQ. V shed 0 bases and J shed 5 bases, with 11 bases lying between them. The CDR3 is 14 residues long. CDR3 region: CASSLGSGNYGYTF. CDR3 coding DNA: TGCGCCAGCAGCTTGGGCTCAGGGAATTATGGCTACACCTTC.

This clone was seen just once. This chain links TRBV7-2 with TRBJ2-7, with D perhaps TRBD1 or TRBD2 (5 bases each). Germline V gene sequence: CDR1 SGHTA, CDR2 FQGNSA. CDR3 size: 16 residues. V gave up 7 bases and J gave up 2 bases, with 21 bases separating them. CDR3 loop: CASTPTALGRTYEQYF. The CDR3 nucleotides are TGTGCCAGCACTCCAACTGCCCTGGGACGTACCTACGAGCAGTACTTC. Looking up the rest from reference TRBV7-2 and TRBJ2-7 gives the full variable domain: GAGVSQSPSNKVTEKGKDVELRCDPISGHTALYWYRQSLGQGLEFLIYFQGNSAPDKSGLPSDRFSAERTGGSVSTLTIQRTQQEDSAVYLCASTPTALGRTYEQYFGPGTRLTVT.

This chain uses TRBV28 with TRBJ2-1; 11 positions agree with TRBD2. V dropped 4 bases and J dropped 3; count of bases not matched to a gene: 8. Per the germline V gene, CDR1 is MDHEN and CDR2 is SYDVKM. This CDR3 has 17 residues. For the CDR3, the DNA is TGTGCCAGCAGTTCCTGGGCCGGACTAGCGGGCTACAATGAGCAGTTCTTC. Its protein product is CASSSWAGLAGYNEQFF.

Details on this clone: Within the sample, other DNA sequences also encode this same CDR3. This chain links TRBV19 with TRBJ1-2, with 7 bases fitting TRBD1. Germline CDR1 is LNHDA and CDR2 is SQIVND (reference sequence). V trimming: 6 bases; J trimming: 0 bases; junction bases outside the gene matches: 4. The CDR3 runs 14 residues. The CDR3 DNA reads as TGTGCCAGTAGCCCGACAGGGACTAACTATGGCTACACCTTC. Protein: CASSPTGTNYGYTF. The whole variable domain, filled in from reference TRBV19 and TRBJ1-2, reads DGGITQSPKYLFRKEGQNVTLSCEQNLNHDAMYWYRQDPGQGLRLIYYSQIVNDFQKGDIAEGYSVSREKKESFPLTVTSAQKNPTAFYLCASSPTGTNYGYTFGSGTRLTVV.

A note on this clone: Within the sample, other DNA sequences also encode this same CDR3. CDR3 coding DNA: TGCGCCAGCAGCTCGGGGTGGGGGTACAATGAGCAGTTCTTC. Translated, it gives CASSSGWGYNEQFF. This rearrangement joins TRBV5-1 to TRBJ2-1; D could derive from TRBD1 or TRBD2 (5 bases each). The germline gives CDR1 SGHRS, CDR2 YFSETQ. With 3 bases removed from V and 4 bases from J, the gap between germline ends came to 11 bases. The CDR3 has 14 residues.

This clone was counted a single time. The rearrangement joins TRBV5-1 to TRBJ1-2; perhaps TRBD1 as D (5 bases). Trimming shortened V by 1 base and J by 4 bases, and 14 bases separated the two germline ends. The germline V gene has CDR1 SGHRS and CDR2 YFSETQ. This CDR3 has 15 amino acids. DNA of the CDR3: TGCGCCAGCAGCTTGTCATCTTTCGGGGGCTATGGCTACACCTTC. Translation: CASSLSSFGGYGYTF.

J is TRBJ1-2 and V is TRBV29-1; TRBD1 might be the D (5 bases). Germline V CDR1 and CDR2: SQVTM, ANQGSEA. This CDR3 comprises 13 residues. Trimming left V 6 bases short and J 2 bases short, with 13 bases between. The chain's CDR3 is CSVAGRANYGYTF. The DNA for the CDR3 is TGCAGCGTGGCAGGCAGGGCGAACTATGGCTACACCTTC.

The chain employs TRBV25-1 and TRBJ2-2, with 7 bases fitting TRBD2. Germline CDR1 reads MGHDK; CDR2 reads SYGVNS. This CDR3 has 16 residues. V was clipped by 4 bases and J by 4 bases; unmatched bases: 9. The DNA for the CDR3 is TGTGCCAGCAGTGCCCCAACCTCGGGGGGCACCGGGGAGCTGTTTTTT. Translating gives CASSAPTSGGTGELFF.

V usage is TRBV28 and J usage is TRBJ2-1; 7 bases match TRBD1. The CDR3 is made up of 14 amino acids. CDR1 is MDHEN, CDR2 SYDVKM, per germline. J lost 8 bases, V lost 2 bases, and 6 bases had no gene match. CDR3 in amino acids: CASSLPGGWDEQFF. CDR3 sequence (DNA): TGTGCCAGCAGTTTACCAGGGGGTTGGGATGAGCAGTTCTTC.

This clone was picked up one time. CDR3 residues: CASSQDRVMNTEAFF. Here the CDR3 DNA reads TGTGCCAGCAGCCAGGACAGGGTCATGAACACTGAAGCTTTCTTT. The chain employs TRBV14 and TRBJ1-1, with TRBD1 matching 8 bases. The germline V gene has CDR1 SGHDN and CDR2 FVKESK. The CDR3 is made up of 15 amino acids. With 3 bases clipped from V and 0 bases from J, the junction kept 3 bases outside the gene matches.

The chain employs TRBV18 and TRBJ1-4, with 7 nucleotides matching TRBD1. Germline CDR1 reads KGHSH; CDR2 reads LQKENI. The CDR3 totals 15 residues. V shed 3 bases and J 7 bases; nucleotides not matched to a gene: 8. CDR3 in DNA: TGTGCCAGCTCACCGGAGCAGGGGGTGGGTGAAAAACTGTTTTTT. This codes for CASSPEQGVGEKLFF. The full variable domain, completed using reference TRBV18 and TRBJ1-4, is NAGVMQNPRHLVRRRGQEARLRCSPMKGHSHVYWYRQLPEEGLKFMVYLQKENIIDESGMPKERFSAEFPKEGPSILRIQQVVRGDSAAYFCASSPEQGVGEKLFFGSGTQLSVL.

As DNA, the CDR3 is TGCGCCAGCAGCCCATACCTGGCCAGCGCCTACGAGCAGTACTTC. This codes for CASSPYLASAYEQYF. The V gene is TRBV4-1, the J gene TRBJ2-7; no clear D. The CDR3 consists of 15 residues. CDR1 is MGHRA and CDR2 is YSYEKL in the germline V gene. V shed 4 bases and J shed 2 bases, with 15 bases lying between them.

This sequence joins TRBV28 and TRBJ1-5, with unresolved D. There are 17 residues in the CDR3. V was shortened by 3 bases and J by 3 bases, with 18 bases between the two germline ends. The germline V gene encodes CDR1 MDHEN and CDR2 SYDVKM. In nucleotides, the CDR3 is TGTGCCAGCAGTTTGGGCTCCATTGGGCAGGACAATCAGCCCCAGCATTTT. Its translation: CASSLGSIGQDNQPQHF.

The chain couples TRBV5-1 to TRBJ2-7; D gene unclear. Germline V gives CDR1 SGHRS, CDR2 YFSETQ. CDR3 length: 14 amino acids. Trimming shortened V by 0 bases and J by 4 bases, and 11 bases separated the two germline ends. The CDR3 DNA is TGCGCCAGCAGCTTGGCCGTGGCAGCATACGAGCAGTACTTC. This gives the protein CASSLAVAAYEQYF.

The V and J genes are TRBV5-1 and TRBJ2-2; the D gene is possibly TRBD1 (6 bases). Trimming removed 4 bases at V and 3 bases at J, with 19 bases between. This CDR3 contains 17 residues. CDR1 SGHRS and CDR2 YFSETQ come from the germline V gene. The CDR3 DNA is TGCGCCAGCAGCCCAGCTATCAGGGGCGCGGACACCGGGGAGCTGTTTTTT. Protein product: CASSPAIRGADTGELFF.

Notes on this clone: Other DNA sequences from this sample encode an identical CDR3 as well. In DNA form, the CDR3 reads TGTGCCAGCAGCTTTCAGCGGGGCCAAGAGACCCAGTACTTC. This encodes CASSFQRGQETQYF. This sequence joins TRBV7-2 and TRBJ2-5; 7 bases are a match to TRBD2. Per germline, CDR1 SGHTA and CDR2 FQGNSA. CDR3 length: 14 amino acids. V gave up 3 bases and J gave up 1 base; unmatched junction bases: 2.

CDR3 region: CASSAGYNQPQHF. The CDR3 bases are TGTGCCAGCAGTGCAGGGTACAATCAGCCCCAGCATTTT. This chain joins TRBV2 and TRBJ1-5; D may be TRBD1 (5 bases). The germline V gene encodes CDR1 SNHLY and CDR2 FYNNEI. V was pared by 4 bases and J by 3 bases, with 7 bases between. This CDR3 is 13 amino acids long.

This clone has just one count. The V call is TRBV7-9, the J call TRBJ2-7, with TRBD1 matching over 10 bases. V was pared by 5 bases and J by 7 bases, with 8 bases of the junction left unmatched. CDR1 SEHNR and CDR2 FQNEAQ come from the germline V gene (reference sequence). This CDR3 is 14 amino acids long. CDR3 DNA: TGTGCCAGCAGCCGCTCGACAGGGGGCGAAGAGCAGTACTTC. It encodes CASSRSTGGEEQYF.

The chain has TRBV15 and TRBJ2-7; weak D call: TRBD2 (6 bases). This CDR3 has 12 residues. Between the trimmed V and J ends, which lost 0 bases and 7 bases, there was a span of 7 bases. Germline CDR1 LNHNV, CDR2 YYDKDF (reference sequence). The CDR3 protein is CATSRDAGEQYF. In DNA, the CDR3 is TGTGCCACCAGCAGAGATGCGGGAGAGCAGTACTTC.

This clone was recorded only once. This sample also contains other DNA sequences that code for the same CDR3. The V and J genes are TRBV28 and TRBJ1-2; no reliable D call. The CDR3 sequence is 11 residues long. The V gene lost 6 bases and the J gene lost 5 bases, with 7 bases spanning the gap. Germline V CDR1 and CDR2: MDHEN, SYDVKM. The CDR3 region has the DNA TGTGCCAGCAGCGGAAGTTATGGCTACACCTTC. It specifies CASSGSYGYTF.

The rearrangement links TRBV5-6 to TRBJ1-2, with 11 bases aligning to TRBD1. Germline assignment: CDR1 SGHDT and CDR2 YYEEEE. The CDR3 consists of 16 residues. Germline trimming cut 5 bases from V and 8 bases from J; bases unmatched to any gene: 14. The CDR3 sequence: CASRAERGQGARGYTF. As DNA, the CDR3 is TGTGCCAGCAGAGCTGAGCGAGGACAGGGGGCGCGCGGCTACACCTTC.

The count of this clone is one. The rearrangement joins TRBV7-2 to TRBJ1-4; D not certain. CDR1 is SGHTA, CDR2 FQGNSA, per germline. The length of the CDR3 is 14 residues. V gave up 5 bases and J gave up 10 bases, with 17 bases separating them. CDR3: CASSPRRNTGKLFF. In DNA form, the CDR3 reads TGTGCCAGCAGCCCAAGGAGGAACACCGGAAAACTGTTTTTT.

The V gene is TRBV7-9, the J gene TRBJ1-5; 10 bases are shared with TRBD1. Germline CDR1 and CDR2: SEHNR and FQNEAQ (reference sequence). The J segment lost 4 bases and the V segment lost 5 bases, leaving 5 bases of the junction unmatched. CDR3 size: 15 residues. CDR3 bases: TGTGCCAGCAGCCCCGAGGGACAGGGGAATCAGCCCCAGCATTTT. Translation: CASSPEGQGNQPQHF.

This clone has just a few counts. V is TRBV30 and J is TRBJ1-2, with D maybe TRBD1 (5 bases). V was pared by 4 bases and J by 4 bases, with 7 bases between. CDR1 is GTSNPN and CDR2 is SVGIG in the germline V gene (reference sequence). CDR3 size: 11 residues. The CDR3 DNA is TGTGCCTGGACGGGGCTCTATGGCTACACCTTC. Protein sequence: CAWTGLYGYTF.

The rearrangement joins TRBV18 to TRBJ1-1, with D perhaps TRBD1 (6 bases). CDR1 KGHSH and CDR2 LQKENI come from the germline V gene. V was pared by 4 bases and J by 3 bases, with 12 bases between. The length of the CDR3 is 14 residues. CDR3 amino acids: CASSLGTHDTEAFF. CDR3 coding DNA: TGTGCCAGCTCACTAGGGACACACGACACTGAAGCTTTCTTT.

The chain recombines TRBV10-3 with TRBJ1-2; 9 bases agree with TRBD1. Germline V gene lookup returns CDR1 ENHRY and CDR2 SYGVKD. V shed 5 bases, J shed 4 bases, and the junction held 5 bases outside the gene matches. The CDR3 is made up of 14 amino acids. CDR3 sequence: CAISHTGGAYGYTF. The CDR3, as DNA: TGTGCCATCAGTCATACAGGGGGCGCCTATGGCTACACCTTC.

Note on this clone: Distinct nucleotide sequences in the sample also encode this CDR3. This CDR3 reads CASSSRTGGSYEQYF. Written as DNA, the CDR3 is TGTGCCAGCAGTTCTCGGACAGGAGGGTCCTACGAGCAGTACTTC. This chain links TRBV28 with TRBJ2-7, with a tentative D call TRBD1 (7 bases). Germline CDR1 MDHEN, CDR2 SYDVKM. This CDR3 has 15 amino acids. V was clipped by 4 bases and J by 1 base, with 14 bases between them.